This TCR beta chain was sequenced during a study of blood T cell repertoires in COVID-19. On the study more broadly: COVID-19 samples from acute and convalescent phases originated in the United States, Italy and Spain. PBMCs, B-cell-depleted T cells, or T cells provided the cDNA or gDNA that made up the material.

The CDR3 is 17 residues long. Germline CDR1 reads SGDLS; CDR2 reads YYNGEE. Trimming cost V 1 base and J 0 bases, with 14 bases left between them. Authors' processing steps: Using reference gene primer amplification, nucleated cell counts were estimated. Profiled with immunoSEQ multiplex PCR; TCRdb holds only in-frame clones, not every one. V and J calls plus clone size are reproduced from that table; the DNA served to infer D and trimming. This sample has 140,000 to 150,000 clones; around 80% occur once, and the top ten carry 10%. J is TRBJ2-1 and V is TRBV9; no clear D. The sample comprised peripheral blood. The receptor's source is a man in his sixties with active or convalescent COVID-19. CDR3 amino acids: CASSVSSARLSYNEQFF. The CDR3 DNA reads as TGTGCCAGCAGCGTATCGAGCGCGAGACTCTCCTACAATGAGCAGTTCTTC.